This TCR beta chain is from a study of beta chain features in type 1 diabetes. As for this clone: Its matching antigen is unknown.

The length of the CDR3 is 15 residues. V dropped 2 bases and J dropped 0 bases, with 9 bases sitting between them. Looked up from germline, CDR1 is SGHNT and CDR2 is YYREEE (reference sequence). General study points: VDJ junctions from type 1 diabetes patients carried fewer insertions and larger deletions.

Purity of each sorted population was above 95%. The study reverse transcribed the entire isolated RNA, so it sequenced expressed TCRB transcripts. Sequencing of naive, central memory and regulatory T cell samples gave an average of approximately 3.3 million reads. Libraries were prepared by immunoSEQ multiplex PCR; TCRdb keeps only in-frame clonotypes and omits some of them. The sample has 400,000 to 600,000 clones; around 30% are singletons. The rearrangement joins TRBV5-4 to TRBJ2-1, with D uncertain. Sequencing was carried out using naive CD4+ T cells from blood. This sequence was found in a man aged 18 to 35 in good health. The CDR3 spells CASSLALGSYNEQFF. The CDR3 nucleotides are TGTGCCAGCAGCTTAGCACTTGGCTCCTACAATGAGCAGTTCTTC.